This T cell receptor beta chain is from a study of cytomegalovirus exposure and HLA in healthy donors. Across the whole study: The Caucasian-associated ancestry cluster held over 65% of 350 to 450 genotyped donors.

Findings and limits, study-wide: Certain indistinguishable V segments, among them TRBV6-2 and TRBV6-3, were excluded. A later analysis linked a missense variant in DCLRE1C to the trimming of TCR beta V and J genes. Reported findings show TCR beta sequences accurately forecast HLA-A and HLA-B alleles in most subjects.

As concerns this clone: Its antigen remains unidentified.

The PCR employed 60 Vbeta primers together with 13 Jbeta primers. Assay used: immunoSEQ multiplex PCR; TCRdb lists only in-frame clones, some missing. The sample has about 170,000 clones, 73% seen once. Looked up from germline, CDR1 is MNHEY and CDR2 is SMNVEV (reference sequence). The CDR3 consists of 14 residues. The trim removed 6 bases at V and 3 bases at J, leaving 4 bases unmatched. The sequenced sample was PBMCs. The source is a woman aged 18-29 years in good health and CMV-seropositive. The J gene is TRBJ2-1, the V gene TRBV27; 8 bases agree with TRBD2. CDR3: CASSQRGRYNEQFF. CDR3 nucleotides: TGTGCCAGCAGCCAGCGGGGGCGCTACAATGAGCAGTTCTTC.